This T cell receptor (beta chain) came from a study of cytomegalovirus exposure and HLA in healthy donors. Study-level results: Reports showed the classifier diagnosing cytomegalovirus status with high specificity and sensitivity. Most TCR sequences were rare, but some public TCRs occurred in many donors. One later analysis, an examination of the roughly 110 validation repertoires, found that first-cohort TCR clusters tended to co-occur in them.

Only in-frame clones appear in the TCRdb table, and some are missing; sequencing was by immunoSEQ multiplex PCR. This table holds around 130,000 clones, around nine tenths found once. Trimming removed 4 bases from V and 3 bases from J, with 16 bases in between. Germline V lookup: CDR1 SEHNR, CDR2 FQNEAQ (reference sequence). The CDR3 is 16 residues long. For this clone: What it recognizes is unknown.

The donors were members of the validation cohort comprising over 100 subjects, separate from the roughly 700-subject first cohort. V is TRBV7-9 and J is TRBJ1-3; no reliable D call. What was sequenced was PBMCs. This receptor was taken from a man younger than 45 in good health and CMV-seronegative. The DNA for the CDR3 is TGTGCCAGCAGCTCTTACGTCGGGGTATTTGGAAACACCATATATTTT. Translated, it gives CASSSYVGVFGNTIYF.